This T cell receptor beta chain came from a study of spatial heterogeneity in lung cancer. Study at large: The count of detected beta-chain sequences consistently exceeded that of alpha-chain sequences.

Every TCR cDNA molecule carried a tag that served as a unique molecular identifier. A single record per CDR3 protein comes from TCRdb applying MiXCR to the 5' RACE reads. The top ten clones hold 56% of a sample with around 45,000 distinct CDR3 sequences, roughly an eighth of them seen once. This CDR3 region has 14 residues. Germline V CDR1 and CDR2: SGHTA, FQGNSA. Trimming shortened V by 5 bases and J by 0 bases, and 10 bases separated the two germline ends. In regard to this clonotype: What it binds is unknown.

Time point of the sample: sample taken at primary tumor resection. Whole RNA was taken from tumor, nontumor lung or frozen PBMC; it was then sequenced unsorted. General study findings and limits: The study found ubiquitous expanded tumor TCRs in blood more at resection than follow-up.

The gene calls are TRBV7-2 and TRBJ2-5; D gene unclear. The TCR sequence derives from a male donor with early-stage non-small cell lung cancer. The material sequenced was PBMCs, taken at surgery. CDR3 sequence reads: CASSNDRYQETQYF. For the CDR3, the DNA is TGTGCCAGCAGCAACGACCGGTACCAAGAGACCCAGTACTTC.